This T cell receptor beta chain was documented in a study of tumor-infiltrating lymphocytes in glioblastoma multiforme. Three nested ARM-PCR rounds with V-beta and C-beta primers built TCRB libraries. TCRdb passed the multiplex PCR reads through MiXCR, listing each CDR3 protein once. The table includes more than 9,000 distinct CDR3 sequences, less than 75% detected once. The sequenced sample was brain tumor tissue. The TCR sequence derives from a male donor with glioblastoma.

CDR3: CASSPQRVNTGELFF. CDR3 bases: TGTGCCAGCTCACCACAGCGGGTGAACACCGGGGAGCTGTTTTTT. V and J are TRBV18 and TRBJ2-2; possibly TRBD2 for D (6 bases). CDR3 length equals 15 residues. Germline CDR1 and CDR2: KGHSH and LQKENI. V lost 1 base, J lost 1 base, and 7 bases lay in between. Drawing the rest from reference TRBV18 and TRBJ2-2, the complete variable domain is NAGVMQNPRHLVRRRGQEARLRCSPMKGHSHVYWYRQLPEEGLKFMVYLQKENIIDESGMPKERFSAEFPKEGPSILRIQQVVRGDSAAYFCASSPQRVNTGELFFGEGSRLTVL.